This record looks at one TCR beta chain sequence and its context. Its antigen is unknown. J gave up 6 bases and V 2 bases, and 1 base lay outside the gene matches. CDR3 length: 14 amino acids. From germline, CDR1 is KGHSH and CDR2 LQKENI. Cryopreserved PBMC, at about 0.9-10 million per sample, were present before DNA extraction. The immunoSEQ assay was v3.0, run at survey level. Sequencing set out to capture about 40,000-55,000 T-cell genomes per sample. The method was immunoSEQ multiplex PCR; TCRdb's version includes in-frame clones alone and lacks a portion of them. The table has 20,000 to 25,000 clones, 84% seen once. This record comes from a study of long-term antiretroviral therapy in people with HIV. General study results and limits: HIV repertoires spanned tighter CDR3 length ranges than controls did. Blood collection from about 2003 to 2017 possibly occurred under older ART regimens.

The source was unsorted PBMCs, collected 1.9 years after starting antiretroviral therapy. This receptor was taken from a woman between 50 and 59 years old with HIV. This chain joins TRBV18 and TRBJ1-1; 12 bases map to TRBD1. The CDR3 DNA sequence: TGTGCCAGCTCACCAGGGACAGGGGGCGCTGAAGCTTTCTTT. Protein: CASSPGTGGAEAFF.